The 20 T cell receptor beta chains below all came from one sample that was sequenced in a study of PD-1 blockade in classical Hodgkin lymphoma (dated by TCRdb to about 2020). The library was obtained by the immunoSEQ multiplex PCR assay. TCRdb obtained this table from immuneACCESS and retained in-frame rearrangements with V and J assigned. These tables miss some clones; where compared with another copy, unresolved V genes account for less than half of the shortfall, and the remainder is unexplained. A total of about 90,000 clones appear in this sample, approximately 83% of them only once. The top ten hold over 15% of the sample. Interpreted using the paper, the time point label stands for: cycle 4 day 1 (C4D1), after more than five weeks of nivolumab. Every trial patient had relapsed following autologous stem cell transplantation, and prior brentuximab vedotin exposure was what differed among cohorts A, B and C.

The material sequenced was peripheral blood mononuclear cells (PBMCs), taken before the fourth cycle of nivolumab. The source is a human donor with classical Hodgkin lymphoma.

The chain links TRBV6-1 to TRBJ2-5, with D possibly being TRBD1 or TRBD2 (5 bases each). Trimming shortened V by 5 bases and J by 5 bases, and 15 bases separated the two germline ends. CDR1 and CDR2 (germline): MNHNS, SASEGT. This CDR3 region has 14 residues. For the CDR3, the DNA is TGTGCCAGCAGTACCGGGGACGATCGGGAGACCCAGTACTTC. This sequence encodes CASSTGDDRETQYF.

The chain joins TRBV19 to TRBJ1-5; D is possibly TRBD1 (5 bases). Per the germline V gene, CDR1 is LNHDA and CDR2 is SQIVND (reference sequence). Trimming cost V 5 bases and J 6 bases, with 20 bases left between them. This CDR3 spans 16 amino acids. CDR3 amino acids: CASSPRWDSRGQPQHF. The DNA of the CDR3 is TGTGCCAGTAGTCCCCGATGGGACTCTAGGGGTCAGCCCCAGCATTTT.

This clone was recorded a few times. J is TRBJ2-7 and V is TRBV28; 7 bases line up with TRBD1. The junction had 9 bases not matched to a gene; V was cut back by 3 bases and J by 4 bases. The CDR3 has 15 amino acids. CDR1 MDHEN and CDR2 SYDVKM come from the germline V gene. As DNA, the CDR3 is TGTGCCAGCAGTTTGACCGCTACAGGGGCGTACGAGCAGTACTTC. This translates into CASSLTATGAYEQYF.

The chain links TRBV14 to TRBJ2-7; TRBD1 agrees at 9 bases. Germline assignment: CDR1 SGHDN and CDR2 FVKESK. V was clipped by 4 bases and J by 0 bases; unmatched bases: 4. This CDR3 spans 15 amino acids. The CDR3 region is CASSRDRASSYEQYF. Written as DNA, the CDR3 is TGTGCCAGCAGCCGGGACAGGGCGAGCTCCTACGAGCAGTACTTC.

J is TRBJ2-1 and V is TRBV19; no firm D call. This CDR3 region has 16 residues. The V end lost 6 bases, the J end lost 4 bases, and 19 bases lay between the germline ends. CDR1 is LNHDA, CDR2 SQIVND, per germline (reference sequence). CDR3 bases: TGTGCCAGTAGCACTTCTTTTGCGGAGTTATACAATGAGCAGTTCTTC. Amino acid sequence: CASSTSFAELYNEQFF.

The chain carries TRBV7-9 and TRBJ2-7; 10 nucleotides align to TRBD1. The CDR3 loop spans 16 amino acids. Germline values: CDR1 SEHNR, CDR2 FQNEAQ (reference sequence). The V and J ends lost 4 bases and 4 bases, in that order; junction bases with no gene match: 10. CDR3 sequence (DNA): TGTGCCAGCAGCTCCGTCCTCGGGACAGGGGTTTACGAGCAGTACTTC. Amino acid sequence: CASSSVLGTGVYEQYF.

The chain joins TRBV6-5 to TRBJ2-5; 10 bases are a match to TRBD2. V gave up 2 bases and J gave up 5 bases; unmatched junction bases: 8. The CDR3 is 16 residues long. Germline V gene sequence: CDR1 MNHEY, CDR2 SVGAGI. The CDR3 nucleotides are TGTGCCAGCAGTTACCGGGCTAGCGGGAGTCGGGAGACCCAGTACTTC. Protein: CASSYRASGSRETQYF.

The chain has TRBV28 and TRBJ1-1, with a weak D call TRBD1 (5 bases). The V end was cut by 6 bases, the J end by 6 bases, with 17 bases between. Germline loops: CDR1 MDHEN, CDR2 SYDVKM. CDR3 length equals 14 residues. CDR3 in DNA: TGTGCCAGCAGCCTGCAGGGTCTGTGGGCTGAAGCTTTCTTT. It is translated as CASSLQGLWAEAFF.

The V and J genes are TRBV6-4 and TRBJ2-1; no firm D call. Trimming took 3 bases from V and 7 from J, leaving 1 base between them. The CDR3 loop spans 10 amino acids. From germline, CDR1 is MRHNA and CDR2 SNTAGT. The CDR3 sequence: CASSENEQFF. In nucleotides, the CDR3 is TGTGCCAGCAGTGAGAATGAGCAGTTCTTC.

The chain couples TRBV29-1 to TRBJ1-1; the match to TRBD1 covers 8 bases. After removal of 6 bases from V and 5 bases from J, the junction contained 5 bases not matched to a gene. The V gene's germline CDR1 is SQVTM and CDR2 ANQGSEA. This CDR3 region has 12 residues. The CDR3 is CSVYRGGTEAFF. DNA of the CDR3: TGCAGCGTCTACAGGGGGGGTACTGAAGCTTTCTTT.

This clone was seen a few times. The CDR3 loop is CASSPPWETQYF. DNA of the CDR3: TGTGCCAGCAGTCCCCCCTGGGAGACCCAGTACTTC. The gene calls are TRBV28 and TRBJ2-5; D uncertain. Per germline, CDR1 MDHEN and CDR2 SYDVKM. Trimming cost V 5 bases and J 5 bases, with 9 bases left between them. The CDR3 runs 12 residues.

The chain recombines TRBV28 with TRBJ2-7; D may match TRBD1 or TRBD2 (5 bases each). This CDR3 has 13 residues. Trimming cost V 6 bases and J 3 bases, with 12 bases left between them. Germline V gene lookup returns CDR1 MDHEN and CDR2 SYDVKM. This CDR3 reads CASSRGTVYEQYF. The CDR3 nucleotides read TGTGCCAGCAGCCGAGGGACGGTCTACGAGCAGTACTTC.

The chain uses TRBV6-1 and TRBJ2-6; D may match TRBD1 or TRBD2 (5 bases each). CDR3 length: 20 amino acids. The ends were cut back, 10 bases at V and 0 bases at J, with 28 bases in the middle. Looked up from germline, CDR1 is MNHNS and CDR2 is SASEGT. The CDR3 protein is CATTEDTKTRGPSGANVLTF. CDR3 coding DNA: TGTGCCACCACTGAAGACACGAAGACCCGGGGACCCTCTGGGGCCAACGTCCTGACTTTC.

The CDR3 here is CASSAGLAGNEQFF. In DNA, the CDR3 is TGCGCCAGCAGCGCGGGACTAGCGGGAAACGAGCAGTTCTTC. The gene calls are TRBV10-1 and TRBJ2-1; TRBD2 matches at 13 bases. V trimming: 6 bases; J trimming: 10 bases; junction bases outside the gene matches: 6. The germline V gene has CDR1 WNHNN and CDR2 SYGVQD (reference sequence). The CDR3 is made up of 14 amino acids.

DNA for the CDR3: TGTGCCTGGAGTAAAGGGACAGGGGGCTACACCTTC. This codes for CAWSKGTGGYTF. The chain employs TRBV30 and TRBJ1-2; 9 nucleotides match TRBD1. CDR3 length: 12 residues. Germline trimming cut 2 bases from V and 8 bases from J; bases unmatched to any gene: 3. Germline V gene sequence: CDR1 GTSNPN, CDR2 SVGIG (reference sequence).

The chain recombines TRBV19 with TRBJ1-1; D not resolved. Germline CDR1 LNHDA, CDR2 SQIVND (reference sequence). The CDR3 is 11 residues long. Trimming took 9 bases from V and 4 from J, leaving 9 bases between them. In DNA, the CDR3 is TGTGCCAGAAGAAGCGGCACTGAAGCTTTCTTT. Translated, it gives CARRSGTEAFF.

This chain uses TRBV5-1 with TRBJ2-1; 13 positions match TRBD2. This CDR3 has 15 residues. Germline CDR1 reads SGHRS; CDR2 reads YFSETQ. Trimming removed 3 bases from V and 5 bases from J; junction bases left unmatched: 2. The CDR3 nucleotides read TGCGCCAGCAGCTCCGGGACTAGCGGGGACAATGAGCAGTTCTTC. Translation: CASSSGTSGDNEQFF.

This clone was recorded a few times. The rearrangement joins TRBV19 to TRBJ1-2; D gene uncertain. Trimming removed 5 bases at V and 3 bases at J, with 16 bases between. Germline assignment: CDR1 LNHDA and CDR2 SQIVND (reference sequence). The CDR3 extends over 15 amino acids. CDR3 in DNA: TGTGCCAGTAGTGTATTTGGACGGGTATACTATGGCTACACCTTC. Amino acids: CASSVFGRVYYGYTF.

This clone was seen only once. The rearrangement uses TRBV28 and TRBJ1-4, with TRBD1 identical over 8 bases. CDR1 MDHEN and CDR2 SYDVKM come from the germline V gene. The CDR3 is 16 residues long. J lost 8 bases, V lost 5 bases, and 13 bases had no gene match. The CDR3 sequence is CASSPTSGQGREKLFF. The CDR3, as DNA: TGTGCCAGCAGTCCCACCTCCGGACAGGGACGGGAAAAACTGTTTTTT.

The chain carries TRBV7-6 and TRBJ2-1, with D possibly being TRBD1 (5 bases). This CDR3 is built from 15 residues. Per the germline V gene, CDR1 is SGHVS and CDR2 is FNYEAQ. Trimming left V 4 bases short and J 6 bases short, with 16 bases between. CDR3 sequence (DNA): TGTGCCAGCAGCTCACAGGACGGAAGCCTCAATGAGCAGTTCTTC. Translated, it gives CASSSQDGSLNEQFF.